This T cell receptor beta chain comes out of a study of T cells after yellow fever vaccination. This clonotype was observed a handful of times. This CDR3 is 17 amino acids long. Germline V lookup: CDR1 SGHVS, CDR2 FNYEAQ. The V segment lost 5 bases and the J segment 1 base; nucleotides outside the gene matches: 11. TCRdb reanalysed the 5' RACE reads using MiXCR and keeps one entry per CDR3 protein. The repertoire includes hundreds of thousands of distinct CDR3 sequences, around a fifth of them detected once, and about 17% sits in the top ten. The chain uses TRBV7-6 and TRBJ2-1, with 7 positions matching TRBD1. The clonotype was recovered from a man aged 18-30 years who received the YFV17D yellow fever vaccine. The sample here was PBMCs, taken about 21 days after the first yellow fever vaccination. This chain's CDR3 is CASSNWRTGGSYNEQFF. In DNA, the CDR3 is TGTGCCAGCAGCAACTGGCGGACAGGCGGGTCCTACAATGAGCAGTTCTTC.